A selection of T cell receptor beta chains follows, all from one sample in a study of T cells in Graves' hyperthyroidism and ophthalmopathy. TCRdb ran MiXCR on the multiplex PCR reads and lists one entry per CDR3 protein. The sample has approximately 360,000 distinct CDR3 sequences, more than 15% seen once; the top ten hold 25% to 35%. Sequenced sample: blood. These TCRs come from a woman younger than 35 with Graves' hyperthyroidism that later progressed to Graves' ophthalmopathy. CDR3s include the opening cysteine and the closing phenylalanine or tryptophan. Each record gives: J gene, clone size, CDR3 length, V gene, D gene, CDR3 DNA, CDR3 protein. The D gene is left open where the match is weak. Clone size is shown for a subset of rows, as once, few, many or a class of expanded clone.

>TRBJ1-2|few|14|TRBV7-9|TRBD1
TGTGCCAGCAGCCTTAGGACAGGGCGGGATGGCTACACCTTC
CASSLRTGRDGYTF
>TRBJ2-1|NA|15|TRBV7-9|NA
TGTGCCAGCAGCTTAGACAGTTACGCCTACAATGAGCAGTTCTTC
CASSLDSYAYNEQFF
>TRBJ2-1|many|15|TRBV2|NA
TGTGCCAGCAGGGCCACTCATACCTCCTACAATGAGCAGTTCTTC
CASRATHTSYNEQFF
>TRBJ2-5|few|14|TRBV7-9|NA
TGTGCCAGCAGCTTAGCCAGTTACCAAGAGACCCAGTACTTC
CASSLASYQETQYF
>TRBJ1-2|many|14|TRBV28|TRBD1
TGTGCCAGCAGTTTAGCGGGACAGGGAGGTGGCTACACCTTC
CASSLAGQGGGYTF
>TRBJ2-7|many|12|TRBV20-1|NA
TGCAGTGTCGTCCAGGACCCCTACGAGCAGTACTTC
CSVVQDPYEQYF
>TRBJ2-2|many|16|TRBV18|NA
TGTGCCAGCTCACCACCTTTGGCAGAAAACACCGGGGAGCTGTTTTTT
CASSPPLAENTGELFF
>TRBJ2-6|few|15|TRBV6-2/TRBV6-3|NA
TGTGCCAGCAGTTACCCTGCTTCTGGGGCCAACGTCCTGACTTTC
CASSYPASGANVLTF
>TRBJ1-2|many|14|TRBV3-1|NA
TGTGCCAGCAGCCCCACTGGGGTCGTGGGTGGCTACACCTTC
CASSPTGVVGGYTF
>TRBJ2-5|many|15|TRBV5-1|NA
TGCGCCAGCAGCTTGGGGGGTAGCGGCCAAGAGACCCAGTACTTC
CASSLGGSGQETQYF
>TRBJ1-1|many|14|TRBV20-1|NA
TGCAGTGCTAGAGACGAGGTTTTGAACACTGAAGCTTTCTTT
CSARDEVLNTEAFF
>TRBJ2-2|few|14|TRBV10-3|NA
TGTGCCATCAGTGGGCAGAACCCAAGCGGGGAGCTGTTTTTT
CAISGQNPSGELFF
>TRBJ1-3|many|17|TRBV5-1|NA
TGCGCCAGCAGCTTAGAAGGGGGGCTGCGCTCTGGAAACACCATATATTTT
CASSLEGGLRSGNTIYF
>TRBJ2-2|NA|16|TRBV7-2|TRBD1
TGTGCCAGCAGCTTAGCGGGACAGGGGGCGGCCGGGGAGCTGTTTTTT
CASSLAGQGAAGELFF
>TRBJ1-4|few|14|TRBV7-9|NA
TGTGCCAGCAGCTTAGCGACAGAGCTTGAAAAACTGTTTTTT
CASSLATELEKLFF
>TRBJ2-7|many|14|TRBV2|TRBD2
TGTGCCAGCAGGGAGACTAGCGGCGCCTACGAGCAGTACTTC
CASRETSGAYEQYF
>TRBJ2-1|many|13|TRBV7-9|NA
TGTGCCAGCGGCAGGGGCGACTACAATGAGCAGTTCTTC
CASGRGDYNEQFF
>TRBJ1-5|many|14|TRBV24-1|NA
TGTGCCACCAGTGATTATGGGTTGAATCAGCCCCAGCATTTT
CATSDYGLNQPQHF
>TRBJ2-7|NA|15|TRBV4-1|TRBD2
TGCGCCAGCAGCCAGGGGACTAGCGGGGACTACGAGCAGTACTTC
CASSQGTSGDYEQYF
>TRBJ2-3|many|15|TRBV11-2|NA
TGTGCCAGCAGCAACCCGGGACTGGGCACAGATACGCAGTATTTT
CASSNPGLGTDTQYF
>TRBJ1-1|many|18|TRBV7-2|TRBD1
TGTGCCAGCAGCTTCGCAGGGGACAGGGGGGCTGGGAACACTGAAGCTTTCTTT
CASSFAGDRGAGNTEAFF
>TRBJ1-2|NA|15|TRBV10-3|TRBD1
TGTGCCATCAGTGAGGAGGCAGGGGGTAACTATGGCTACACCTTC
CAISEEAGGNYGYTF
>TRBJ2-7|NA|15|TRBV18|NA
TGTGCCAGCTCACCAACATCCAGCCAGACCTACGAGCAGTACTTC
CASSPTSSQTYEQYF
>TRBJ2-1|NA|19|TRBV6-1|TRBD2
TGTGCCAGCAGTACAGGGACTAGCGGGAGGGGAACCTCCTACAATGAGCAGTTCTTC
CASSTGTSGRGTSYNEQFF
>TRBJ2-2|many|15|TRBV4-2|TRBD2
TGTGCCAGCAGCCAAAAGGGACTAGCATCCGGGGAGCTGTTTTTT
CASSQKGLASGELFF
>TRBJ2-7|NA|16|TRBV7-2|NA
TGTGCCAGCAGCTTAGACCATACAGCGGGCTACTACGAGCAGTACTTC
CASSLDHTAGYYEQYF
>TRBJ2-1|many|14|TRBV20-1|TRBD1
TGCAGCCCACGCCCGGGACAGGCGCCAAGTGAGCAGTTCTTC
CSPRPGQAPSEQFF
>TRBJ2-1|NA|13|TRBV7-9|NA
TGTGCCAGCAGCTTAGTTTGGCCAAATGAGCAGTTCTTC
CASSLVWPNEQFF
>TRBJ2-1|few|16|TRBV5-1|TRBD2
TGCGCCAGCAGCTTGGGGACTAGCGGTCCTAGTAATGAGCAGTTCTTC
CASSLGTSGPSNEQFF
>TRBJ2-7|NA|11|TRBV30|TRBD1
TGTGCCTACAGGGGTCCCTACGAGCAGTACTTC
CAYRGPYEQYF
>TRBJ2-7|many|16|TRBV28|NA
TGTGCCAGCACCCGAGATCAGATGGGGTTCTCCTACGAGCAGTACTTC
CASTRDQMGFSYEQYF
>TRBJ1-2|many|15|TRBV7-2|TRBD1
TGTGCCAGCAGCTCGGACAGGGCTAGCTACTATGGCTACACCTTC
CASSSDRASYYGYTF
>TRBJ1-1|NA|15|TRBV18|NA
TGTGCCAGCTCACATTCAGGCCAGGAGAACACTGAAGCTTTCTTT
CASSHSGQENTEAFF
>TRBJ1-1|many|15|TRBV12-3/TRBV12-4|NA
TGTGCCAGCAGTTTGTATCCCCGAAGTCACACTGAAGCTTTCTTT
CASSLYPRSHTEAFF
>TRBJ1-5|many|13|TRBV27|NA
TGTGCCAGCGGCCATGGAAGCAATCAGCCCCAGCATTTT
CASGHGSNQPQHF
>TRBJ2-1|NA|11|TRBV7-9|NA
TGTGCCAGCGATTACGGAAGCGGGCAGTTCTTC
CASDYGSGQFF
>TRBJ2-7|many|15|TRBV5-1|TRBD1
TGCGCCAGCAGTAAAACCGGGACAGGGAACTACGAGCAGTACTTC
CASSKTGTGNYEQYF
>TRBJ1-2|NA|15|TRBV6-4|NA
TGTGCCAGCAGAGAACAGGGAACCTATAACTATGGCTACACCTTC
CASREQGTYNYGYTF
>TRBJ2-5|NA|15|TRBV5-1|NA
TGCGCCAGCAGCGGGGACGGTTCTCCCCAAGAGACCCAGTACTTC
CASSGDGSPQETQYF
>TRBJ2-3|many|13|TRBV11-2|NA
TGTGCCAGCAGCTCCGTTAGGGCAGATACGCAGTATTTT
CASSSVRADTQYF
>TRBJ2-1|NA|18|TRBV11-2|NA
TGTGCCAGCAGCTTAGATTACCGCCAAGGGGGGGGGTACAATGAGCAGTTCTTC
CASSLDYRQGGGYNEQFF
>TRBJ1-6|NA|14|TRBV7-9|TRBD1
TGTGCCAGCAGCCCCCCGGACAGGGTTTCACCCCTCCACTTT
CASSPPDRVSPLHF
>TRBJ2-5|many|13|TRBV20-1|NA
TGCAGTGCTTCCACTGGGGTTGGGGAGACCCAGTACTTC
CSASTGVGETQYF
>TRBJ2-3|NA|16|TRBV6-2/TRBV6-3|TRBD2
TGTGCCAGCTCTGATTTACTAGCGGGAGTGACAGATACGCAGTATTTT
CASSDLLAGVTDTQYF
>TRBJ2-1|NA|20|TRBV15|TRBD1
TGTGCCACCAGCAGAGATCCGGAGGTCTACAGGGGGCGGTCCTACAATGAGCAGTTCTTC
CATSRDPEVYRGRSYNEQFF
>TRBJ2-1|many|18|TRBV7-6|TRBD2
TGTGCCAGCAGCTTAGCGACCGCGAGGACTAGCGGGAACAATGAGCAGTTCTTC
CASSLATARTSGNNEQFF
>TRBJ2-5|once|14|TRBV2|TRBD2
TGTGCCAGCAGTGATGCGGGAGGGACGGAGACCCAGTACTTC
CASSDAGGTETQYF
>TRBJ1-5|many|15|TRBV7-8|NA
TGTGCCAGCAGCTTTTCAGGGGATGGCAATCAGCCCCAGCATTTT
CASSFSGDGNQPQHF
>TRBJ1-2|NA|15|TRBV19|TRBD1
TGTGCCTCAAAAGCTGACAGGGAGGCTAACTATGGCTACACCTTC
CASKADREANYGYTF
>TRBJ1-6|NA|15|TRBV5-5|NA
TGTGCCAGCAGCTGGAGACTCAACGCTAATTCACCCCTCCACTTT
CASSWRLNANSPLHF
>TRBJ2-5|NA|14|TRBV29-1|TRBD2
TGCAGCGTCGTGGGGCTAGCGGTCGGGGAGACCCAGTACTTC
CSVVGLAVGETQYF
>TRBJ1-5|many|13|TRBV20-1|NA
TGCAGTGCTCACGGGGATCCAAATCAGCCCCAGCATTTT
CSAHGDPNQPQHF
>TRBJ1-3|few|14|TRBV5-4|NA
TGTGCCAGCAGCTGGGGACTTACTGGAAACACCATATATTTT
CASSWGLTGNTIYF
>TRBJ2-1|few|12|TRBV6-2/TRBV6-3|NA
TGTGCCAGCAGTCCCTCGGGGGCCCAGACGTTCTTC
CASSPSGAQTFF
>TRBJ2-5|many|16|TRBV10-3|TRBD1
TGTGCCATCAGTGCGTTGACAGGGATGGGGCAAGAGACCCAGTACTTC
CAISALTGMGQETQYF
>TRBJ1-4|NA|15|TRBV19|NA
TGTGCCAGTAGTCTAACGACAGGATCGAATGAAAAACTGTTTTTT
CASSLTTGSNEKLFF
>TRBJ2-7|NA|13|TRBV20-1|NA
TGCAGTGCCGAGATTCTGGATGCCTACGAGCAGTACTTC
CSAEILDAYEQYF
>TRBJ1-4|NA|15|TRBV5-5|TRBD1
TGTGCCAGCAGCTCCAGCGGGACAGGAGATGAAAAACTGTTTTTT
CASSSSGTGDEKLFF
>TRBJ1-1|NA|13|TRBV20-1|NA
TGCAGACCAGGGGCCGGGGGAATGGCTGAAGCTTTCTTT
CRPGAGGMAEAFF
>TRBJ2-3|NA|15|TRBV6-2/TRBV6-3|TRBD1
TGTGCCAGCAGTCTACAGGGGGAAGGGCCAGATACGCAGTATTTT
CASSLQGEGPDTQYF